These T cell receptor beta chains were read from a single sample in a study of response to subunit inactivated influenza vaccine. One entry per CDR3 protein results from TCRdb running MiXCR on the RT-PCR reads. The table has 450,000 to 700,000 distinct CDR3 sequences, approximately 14% seen once; the top ten hold 11%. The input for sequencing was PBMCs from blood, taken 12 days after vaccination. The receptors derive from a man over 45 who received an inactivated influenza vaccine. Both conserved end residues are part of each CDR3. The order of the fields is V gene, D gene, J gene, clone size, CDR3 protein, CDR3 DNA. The D gene is left open where the match is weak. Expanded clones are given a class, and other clones once, few, many or no size at all.

V gene: TRBV5-1; D gene: TRBD2; J gene: TRBJ2-5; clone size: NA; CDR3 protein: CASSRLAMETQYF; CDR3 DNA: TGCGCCAGCAGCCGACTAGCGATGGAGACCCAGTACTTC
V gene: TRBV20-1; D gene: NA; J gene: TRBJ2-4; clone size: few; CDR3 protein: CSVRRDSLAKNIQYF; CDR3 DNA: TGCAGTGTAAGAAGGGATTCCCTAGCCAAAAACATTCAGTACTTC
V gene: TRBV7-9; D gene: NA; J gene: TRBJ2-5; clone size: NA; CDR3 protein: CASTDGLRETQYF; CDR3 DNA: TGTGCCAGCACCGACGGCCTACGAGAGACCCAGTACTTC
V gene: TRBV6-5; D gene: TRBD1; J gene: TRBJ2-7; clone size: NA; CDR3 protein: CASSYSIGTGFYEQYF; CDR3 DNA: TGTGCCAGCAGTTACTCGATTGGGACAGGGTTTTACGAGCAGTACTTC
V gene: TRBV5-5; D gene: NA; J gene: TRBJ2-1; clone size: few; CDR3 protein: CASSLGFAGAAYNEQFF; CDR3 DNA: TGTGCCAGCAGCTTGGGTTTCGCGGGGGCAGCCTACAATGAGCAGTTCTTC
V gene: TRBV20-1; D gene: NA; J gene: TRBJ2-1; clone size: NA; CDR3 protein: CSGGTYNEQFF; CDR3 DNA: TGCAGTGGGGGAACCTACAATGAGCAGTTCTTC
V gene: TRBV18; D gene: TRBD1; J gene: TRBJ2-1; clone size: NA; CDR3 protein: CASSPRQGLDEQFF; CDR3 DNA: TGTGCCAGCTCACCGAGACAGGGGTTGGATGAGCAGTTCTTC
V gene: TRBV28; D gene: NA; J gene: TRBJ2-7; clone size: NA; CDR3 protein: CASRQPGVPDEQYF; CDR3 DNA: TGTGCCAGCAGGCAACCAGGGGTTCCGGACGAGCAGTACTTC
V gene: TRBV12-3/TRBV12-4; D gene: NA; J gene: TRBJ2-7; clone size: many; CDR3 protein: CASSLASGSSEQYF; CDR3 DNA: TGTGCCAGCAGTTTAGCGAGTGGCAGCTCCGAGCAGTACTTC
V gene: TRBV29-1; D gene: NA; J gene: TRBJ1-1; clone size: few; CDR3 protein: CSVMTTPSTEAFF; CDR3 DNA: TGCAGCGTGATGACCACCCCAAGCACTGAAGCTTTCTTT
V gene: TRBV18; D gene: TRBD1; J gene: TRBJ1-1; clone size: NA; CDR3 protein: CDSRGNQGEGTEAFF; CDR3 DNA: TGTGACAGCCGAGGAAATCAGGGGGAAGGCACTGAAGCTTTCTTT
V gene: TRBV7-8; D gene: TRBD1; J gene: TRBJ1-2; clone size: few; CDR3 protein: CASSSVTGVSGYGYTF; CDR3 DNA: TGTGCCAGCAGCTCAGTAACAGGGGTTTCGGGCTATGGCTACACCTTC